The clone carrying this T cell receptor (beta chain) occurred many times. Antigen unknown. The source of the sample is a study of T cells in Graves' hyperthyroidism and ophthalmopathy. Study results and limitations: Clonotypes that were expanded in thyroid above 0.001 mostly appeared in blood too.

The V gene's germline CDR1 is GTSNPN and CDR2 SVGIG (reference sequence). The CDR3 has 13 residues. Trimming pared 5 bases from V and 2 bases from J, leaving 10 bases between. Amplification targeted TCR beta CDR3 regions from RNA transcripts. RT-PCR in the first round (using the HTBI primer set) targeted the TCR CDR3. TCRdb recomputed calls from the multiplex PCR reads with MiXCR, one row per CDR3 protein. The sample holds hundreds of thousands of distinct CDR3 sequences, around 13% seen once. Sequenced material: blood. The clonotype originates from a woman aged 18-29 years with Graves' hyperthyroidism. The chain couples TRBV30 to TRBJ1-5, with a tentative D call TRBD1 (5 bases). CDR3 amino acids: CAWAPGGNQPQHF. CDR3 nucleotide sequence: TGTGCCTGGGCCCCGGGGGGCAATCAGCCCCAGCATTTT.